These 17 T cell receptor beta chains came from one sample sequenced in a study of vaccination effects on CD4 cells after COVID-19. Their recognized antigens are unknown. Profiling relied on immunoSEQ multiplex PCR, and the TCRdb table lists in-frame clones only, not all of them. The table shows 60,000 to 80,000 clones, with 74% occurring only once. Following culture for 9 to 11 days, CD4+ T cells were isolated. The participants, recipients of two vaccine doses, got either BNT162b2 or mRNA-1273. The source material was CD4+ T cells from PBMCs cultured without peptide, sampled after COVID-19 vaccination. The receptors come from a human donor who received a COVID-19 vaccine.

This chain uses TRBV9 with TRBJ1-1; 9 bases agree with TRBD1. This CDR3 is built from 15 residues. Germline CDR1 SGDLS, CDR2 YYNGEE. V lost 0 bases, J lost 3 bases, and 3 bases stayed unmatched. The CDR3 DNA sequence: TGTGCCAGCAGCGTAGAGGGACAGGGATACACTGAAGCTTTCTTT. Encoded protein: CASSVEGQGYTEAFF.

V usage is TRBV19 and J usage is TRBJ1-1; the D gene is possibly TRBD1 (6 bases). Between the trimmed V and J ends, which lost 7 bases and 0 bases, there was a span of 15 bases. The CDR3 runs 15 residues. CDR1 is LNHDA, CDR2 SQIVND, per germline (reference sequence). The CDR3 region has the DNA TGTGCCAGTATTACACAGGGAGGCCTGAACACTGAAGCTTTCTTT. Translation: CASITQGGLNTEAFF. Looking up the rest from reference TRBV19 and TRBJ1-1 gives the full variable domain: DGGITQSPKYLFRKEGQNVTLSCEQNLNHDAMYWYRQDPGQGLRLIYYSQIVNDFQKGDIAEGYSVSREKKESFPLTVTSAQKNPTAFYLCASITQGGLNTEAFFGQGTRLTVV.

Only a few counts were recorded for this clone. The V and J genes are TRBV5-1 and TRBJ1-1; D is perhaps TRBD1 (5 bases). V gave up 5 bases and J gave up 0 bases, with 14 bases separating them. CDR3 length equals 15 residues. From germline, CDR1 is SGHRS and CDR2 YFSETQ. The CDR3, as DNA: TGCGCCAGCAGTCCCCTGGACACTCTGAACACTGAAGCTTTCTTT. This encodes CASSPLDTLNTEAFF.

The gene calls are TRBV7-2 and TRBJ1-3; the D gene is possibly TRBD1 (5 bases). V was cut by 5 bases and J by 0 bases, with 11 bases left in between. Per the germline V gene, CDR1 is SGHTA and CDR2 is FQGNSA. The length of the CDR3 is 15 residues. CDR3 in DNA: TGTGCCAGCAGCGCGTGGGGGGACTCTGGAAACACCATATATTTT. The encoded protein is CASSAWGDSGNTIYF.

This clone was found once. The CDR3 protein is CASSQAPGTQYF. CDR3 nucleotide sequence: TGTGCCAGCAGCCAAGCCCCTGGGACCCAGTACTTC. The chain is built from TRBV3-1 (or the pseudogene TRBV3-2) and TRBJ2-5; no clear D. The CDR3 contains 12 residues. With 1 base removed from V and 7 bases from J, the gap between germline ends came to 7 bases. The V gene's germline CDR1 is LGHDT and CDR2 YNNKEL (reference sequence).

The chain joins TRBV6-2 or TRBV6-3 to TRBJ1-2; 7 nucleotides line up with TRBD1. In germline, CDR1 is MNHEY, CDR2 SVGEGT. V was pared by 4 bases and J by 7 bases, with 6 bases of the junction left unmatched. This CDR3 has 13 amino acids. CDR3 protein: CASSSGGSRGYTF. CDR3 bases: TGTGCCAGCAGTTCAGGGGGATCGCGTGGCTACACCTTC.

The chain combines TRBV21-1 with TRBJ1-2; TRBD1 is the table's D call and was not checked against the DNA. TRBV21-1 is noted as a pseudogene. The CDR3 has 16 residues. The CDR3 spells CASSKVRRRQTVGYTF. CDR3 bases: TGTGCCAGCAGCAAAGTCCGACGGCGGCAGACAGTCGGCTACACCTTC.

The V gene is TRBV19, the J gene TRBJ1-1; 10 bases are shared with TRBD1. This CDR3 comprises 17 residues. V lost 4 bases to trimming and J lost 4 bases; unmatched junction nucleotides: 12. From germline, CDR1 is LNHDA and CDR2 SQIVND (reference sequence). The CDR3 sequence: CASSNWDRGGRVTEAFF. CDR3 DNA sequence: TGTGCCAGTAGTAATTGGGACAGGGGCGGTCGGGTCACTGAAGCTTTCTTT.

This clone was observed a handful of times. The chain couples TRBV5-1 to TRBJ1-3; unclear D gene. The CDR3 has 13 residues. Germline CDR1 SGHRS, CDR2 YFSETQ. Trimming took 0 bases from V and 4 from J, leaving 5 bases between them. CDR3: CASSLERGNTIYF. CDR3 nucleotides: TGCGCCAGCAGCTTGGAAAGAGGAAACACCATATATTTT.

This chain connects TRBV5-5 to TRBJ1-6; tentatively, D is TRBD1 (6 bases). The germline V and J ends were trimmed by 1 base and 7 bases, with 12 bases remaining between them. The CDR3 has 15 residues. Germline CDR1 reads SGHKS; CDR2 reads YYEKEE (reference sequence). The DNA of the CDR3 is TGTGCCAGCAGCTTGTTCGCAGGGGACAATTCACCCCTCCACTTT. As protein: CASSLFAGDNSPLHF.

The rearrangement uses TRBV24-1 and TRBJ2-3; D unresolved. V was trimmed by 2 bases and J by 3 bases, leaving 8 bases between them. Germline CDR1 KGHDR, CDR2 SFDVKD. The CDR3 contains 14 residues. This chain's CDR3 is CATSDSGRTDTQYF. CDR3 in DNA: TGTGCCACCAGTGATTCCGGACGGACAGATACGCAGTATTTT.

This clone was found a few times. The CDR3 sequence: CASSLATNSPLHF. CDR3 sequence (DNA): TGTGCCAGCAGCCTCGCGACGAATTCACCCCTCCACTTT. The chain is built from TRBV12-3 or TRBV12-4 and TRBJ1-6; D gene ambiguous. This CDR3 contains 13 residues. V was pared by 6 bases and J by 7 bases, with 10 bases between.

This clone occurred once. The rearrangement links TRBV7-9 to TRBJ2-6; tentative D call: TRBD2 (5 bases). Germline V gives CDR1 SEHNR, CDR2 FQNEAQ (reference sequence). This CDR3 region has 16 residues. The ends were cut back, 4 bases at V and 0 bases at J, with 10 bases in the middle. The CDR3 coding sequence is TGTGCCAGCAGCTCAGGACGGGACTCTGGGGCCAACGTCCTGACTTTC. Translation gives CASSSGRDSGANVLTF.

V usage is TRBV21-1 and J usage is TRBJ2-7; TRBD1 is taken as the D call from the table, unchecked against the DNA. TRBV21-1 is deemed a pseudogene. This CDR3 comprises 13 residues. CDR3 region: CASSMGQHYEQYV. CDR3 sequence (DNA): TGTGCCAGCAGCATGGGACAGCACTACGAGCAGTACGTC.

This rearrangement joins TRBV27 to TRBJ1-6, with D uncertain. Trimming removed 7 bases at V and 0 bases at J, with 7 bases between. The CDR3 covers 14 residues. Germline V gene lookup returns CDR1 MNHEY and CDR2 SMNVEV (reference sequence). The CDR3 sequence is CASKGSSYNSPLHF. CDR3 coding DNA: TGTGCCAGCAAGGGAAGCTCCTATAATTCACCCCTCCACTTT.

This chain links TRBV27 with TRBJ2-7, with 7 bases identical to TRBD1. Germline CDR1 and CDR2: MNHEY and SMNVEV (reference sequence). The CDR3 is 12 amino acids. V trimming: 7 bases; J trimming: 6 bases; junction bases outside the gene matches: 6. The CDR3 DNA is TGTGCCAGCATTAACAGGGGTGGCGAGCAGTACGTC. Amino acids: CASINRGGEQYV.

This clone was recorded a few times. This rearrangement joins TRBV6-6 to TRBJ1-1; D is unclear. Deletions cut 6 bases from V and 1 base from J, with 6 bases between. Per the germline V gene, CDR1 is MNHNY and CDR2 is SVGAGI (reference sequence). The CDR3 has 12 residues. The CDR3 DNA follows: TGTGCCAGCAGCCACCAGAACACTGAAGCTTTCTTT. As protein: CASSHQNTEAFF.